A selection of T cell receptor beta chains follows, all from one sample in a study of response to subunit inactivated influenza vaccine. Via MiXCR, TCRdb re-called the RT-PCR reads, giving one row per CDR3 protein. The sample has some 480,000 distinct CDR3 sequences, approximately 9.9% seen once. Sequences were derived from PBMCs from blood, sampled 45 days after vaccination. The source is a man between 45 and 60 years old who received an inactivated influenza vaccine. Both conserved end residues are part of each CDR3. Each record gives: D gene, V gene, J gene, clone size, CDR3 protein, CDR3 DNA. The D gene is left open where the match is weak. Clone size is shown for a subset of rows, as once, few, many or a class of expanded clone.

d_call: -
v_call: TRBV20-1
j_call: TRBJ1-3
clone_size: -
cdr3_aa: CSATDRHSGNTIYF
cdr3_nt: TGCAGTGCTACAGACAGACACTCTGGAAACACCATATATTTT

d_call: TRBD2
v_call: TRBV7-9
j_call: TRBJ2-5
clone_size: -
cdr3_aa: CASSSSWGLKKPETQYF
cdr3_nt: TGTGCCAGCAGCTCCTCTTGGGGACTAAAGAAACCGGAGACCCAGTACTTC

d_call: -
v_call: TRBV9
j_call: TRBJ2-5
clone_size: -
cdr3_aa: CASSVAWDTQETQYF
cdr3_nt: TGTGCCAGCAGCGTAGCTTGGGACACCCAAGAGACCCAGTACTTC

d_call: -
v_call: TRBV27
j_call: TRBJ2-7
clone_size: many
cdr3_aa: CASSPLGREQYF
cdr3_nt: TGTGCCAGCAGTCCCCTAGGGCGCGAGCAGTACTTC

d_call: -
v_call: TRBV10-3
j_call: TRBJ2-7
clone_size: few
cdr3_aa: CAISDRNYEQYF
cdr3_nt: TGTGCCATCAGTGACCGAAACTACGAGCAGTACTTC

d_call: TRBD2
v_call: TRBV12-3/TRBV12-4
j_call: TRBJ2-3
clone_size: -
cdr3_aa: CASSRTGGRADTQYF
cdr3_nt: TGTGCCAGCAGCCGGACCGGCGGGAGGGCCGATACGCAGTATTTT

d_call: TRBD2
v_call: TRBV6-2/TRBV6-3
j_call: TRBJ2-7
clone_size: few
cdr3_aa: CASTGWTRRSGRGTYEQYF
cdr3_nt: TGTGCCAGCACTGGGTGGACGAGAAGAAGCGGGAGAGGCACCTACGAGCAGTACTTC

d_call: TRBD2
v_call: TRBV29-1
j_call: TRBJ2-7
clone_size: -
cdr3_aa: CSAQLAGGAYEQYF
cdr3_nt: TGCAGCGCACAACTAGCGGGAGGGGCCTACGAGCAGTACTTC

d_call: -
v_call: TRBV6-6
j_call: TRBJ1-2
clone_size: many
cdr3_aa: CASRGRNYGYTF
cdr3_nt: TGTGCCAGCAGAGGACGGAACTATGGCTACACCTTC

d_call: -
v_call: TRBV11-2
j_call: TRBJ2-7
clone_size: many
cdr3_aa: CASSTLDPYEQYF
cdr3_nt: TGTGCCAGCAGTACACTAGATCCCTACGAGCAGTACTTC

d_call: TRBD1
v_call: TRBV28
j_call: TRBJ1-6
clone_size: many
cdr3_aa: CASSLGQANSPLHF
cdr3_nt: TGTGCCAGCAGCCTAGGACAGGCGAATTCACCCCTCCACTTT

d_call: TRBD1
v_call: TRBV7-9
j_call: TRBJ2-7
clone_size: many
cdr3_aa: CASSSTGIGYEQYF
cdr3_nt: TGTGCCAGCAGCTCGACAGGGATAGGCTACGAGCAGTACTTC

d_call: -
v_call: TRBV6-4
j_call: TRBJ2-5
clone_size: few
cdr3_aa: CASSDSNFAMDFESTPVQETQYF
cdr3_nt: TGTGCCAGCAGTGACTCGAACTTTGCGATGGATTTCGAGTCCACACCCGTCCAAGAGACCCAGTACTTC

d_call: -
v_call: TRBV29-1
j_call: TRBJ2-2
clone_size: many
cdr3_aa: CSVEAGDVTGELFF
cdr3_nt: TGCAGCGTTGAAGCAGGGGACGTCACCGGGGAGCTGTTTTTT

d_call: TRBD1
v_call: TRBV5-1
j_call: TRBJ2-3
clone_size: many
cdr3_aa: CASSLDRGTTDTQYF
cdr3_nt: TGCGCCAGCAGCCTCGACAGGGGAACCACAGATACGCAGTATTTT

d_call: -
v_call: TRBV4-2
j_call: TRBJ2-2
clone_size: -
cdr3_aa: CASSRTQRSNTGELFF
cdr3_nt: TGTGCCAGCAGCCGGACTCAAAGATCTAACACCGGGGAGCTGTTTTTT

d_call: -
v_call: TRBV10-3
j_call: TRBJ2-1
clone_size: few
cdr3_aa: CAVRSSSYNEQFF
cdr3_nt: TGTGCCGTCCGGTCTAGCTCCTACAATGAGCAGTTCTTC

d_call: TRBD1
v_call: TRBV10-3
j_call: TRBJ2-1
clone_size: -
cdr3_aa: CAFSEPRGQGVTNEQFF
cdr3_nt: TGTGCCTTCAGTGAACCTAGGGGACAGGGGGTTACTAATGAGCAGTTCTTC

d_call: TRBD1
v_call: TRBV12-3/TRBV12-4
j_call: TRBJ1-1
clone_size: few
cdr3_aa: CASSPDRGRRNTEAFF
cdr3_nt: TGTGCCAGCAGCCCCGACAGGGGCAGAAGGAACACTGAAGCTTTCTTT

d_call: TRBD1
v_call: TRBV5-1
j_call: TRBJ2-7
clone_size: many
cdr3_aa: CASRFDRDRGYEQYF
cdr3_nt: TGCGCCAGCAGGTTTGACCGGGACAGGGGCTACGAGCAGTACTTC

d_call: -
v_call: TRBV12-3/TRBV12-4
j_call: TRBJ1-2
clone_size: many
cdr3_aa: CASSLTGYYGYTF
cdr3_nt: TGTGCCAGCAGTTTAACGGGTTACTATGGCTACACCTTC

d_call: -
v_call: TRBV7-2
j_call: TRBJ2-5
clone_size: few
cdr3_aa: CASSLDDWSLETQYF
cdr3_nt: TGTGCCAGCAGCTTAGATGACTGGAGTTTGGAGACCCAGTACTTC

d_call: -
v_call: TRBV5-1
j_call: TRBJ1-1
clone_size: -
cdr3_aa: CASSSAWGEPEAFF
cdr3_nt: TGCGCCAGCAGCTCCGCATGGGGGGAACCTGAAGCTTTCTTT

d_call: -
v_call: TRBV10-3
j_call: TRBJ1-3
clone_size: -
cdr3_aa: CAISTGDGNTIYF
cdr3_nt: TGTGCCATCAGTACAGGTGATGGAAACACCATATATTTT

d_call: -
v_call: TRBV12-3/TRBV12-4
j_call: TRBJ2-4
clone_size: few
cdr3_aa: CASSQGAIAKNIQYF
cdr3_nt: TGTGCCAGCAGCCAAGGGGCCATAGCCAAAAACATTCAGTACTTC

d_call: -
v_call: TRBV20-1
j_call: TRBJ2-1
clone_size: many
cdr3_aa: CSARGGPMVISYNEQFF
cdr3_nt: TGCAGTGCTAGGGGGGGCCCGATGGTAATTTCCTACAATGAGCAGTTCTTC

d_call: -
v_call: TRBV7-8
j_call: TRBJ1-1
clone_size: few
cdr3_aa: CASSPRGMAAFF
cdr3_nt: TGTGCCAGCAGCCCCCGAGGGATGGCAGCTTTCTTT

d_call: TRBD2
v_call: TRBV12-3/TRBV12-4
j_call: TRBJ2-1
clone_size: many
cdr3_aa: CASRSGGAVNEQFF
cdr3_nt: TGTGCCAGCCGGTCGGGGGGGGCGGTGAATGAGCAGTTCTTC

d_call: -
v_call: TRBV29-1
j_call: TRBJ2-7
clone_size: -
cdr3_aa: CSGQRAAPYEQYF
cdr3_nt: TGCAGCGGGCAGCGAGCCGCCCCCTACGAGCAGTACTTC

d_call: TRBD1
v_call: TRBV15
j_call: TRBJ2-1
clone_size: few
cdr3_aa: CATSTGQGMDEQFF
cdr3_nt: TGTGCCACCAGCACAGGACAGGGGATGGATGAGCAGTTCTTC

d_call: TRBD1
v_call: TRBV12-3/TRBV12-4
j_call: TRBJ1-2
clone_size: many
cdr3_aa: CASRPGGFSGYTF
cdr3_nt: TGTGCCAGCAGGCCAGGGGGGTTCAGTGGCTACACCTTC

d_call: -
v_call: TRBV3-1
j_call: TRBJ1-2
clone_size: -
cdr3_aa: CASRPSGNLGYGYTF
cdr3_nt: TGTGCCAGCAGACCTTCCGGGAACCTGGGCTATGGCTACACCTTC

d_call: -
v_call: TRBV20-1
j_call: TRBJ2-3
clone_size: few
cdr3_aa: CSAKGPHSTDTQYF
cdr3_nt: TGCAGTGCTAAGGGGCCCCACAGCACAGATACGCAGTATTTT

d_call: TRBD1
v_call: TRBV7-2
j_call: TRBJ2-3
clone_size: few
cdr3_aa: CASSERGTGGTDTQYF
cdr3_nt: TGTGCCAGCAGCGAGAGGGGGACAGGGGGCACAGATACGCAGTATTTT

d_call: -
v_call: TRBV5-1
j_call: TRBJ2-5
clone_size: -
cdr3_aa: CASSLASGLQETQYF
cdr3_nt: TGCGCCAGCAGCTTGGCGTCTGGTTTGCAAGAGACCCAGTACTTC

d_call: -
v_call: TRBV20-1
j_call: TRBJ2-3
clone_size: -
cdr3_aa: CSARVEDTQYF
cdr3_nt: TGCAGTGCTAGAGTCGAAGATACGCAGTATTTT

d_call: -
v_call: TRBV27
j_call: TRBJ2-3
clone_size: -
cdr3_aa: CASSLGGWFASTDTQYF
cdr3_nt: TGTGCCAGCAGTTTAGGCGGGTGGTTTGCTAGCACAGATACGCAGTATTTT

d_call: -
v_call: TRBV9
j_call: TRBJ2-3
clone_size: -
cdr3_aa: CASSAPVGDTQYF
cdr3_nt: TGTGCCAGCAGCGCCCCGGTGGGGGATACGCAGTATTTT

d_call: -
v_call: TRBV24-1
j_call: TRBJ2-3
clone_size: few
cdr3_aa: CATSEGHNTDTQYF
cdr3_nt: TGTGCCACCAGTGAGGGACACAACACAGATACGCAGTATTTT

d_call: TRBD2
v_call: TRBV24-1
j_call: TRBJ2-5
clone_size: -
cdr3_aa: CATSEHRIGTSGGAEETQYF
cdr3_nt: TGTGCCACCAGTGAACATAGAATCGGGACTAGCGGGGGGGCCGAGGAGACCCAGTACTTC

d_call: -
v_call: TRBV2
j_call: TRBJ2-7
clone_size: -
cdr3_aa: CASSRDGTYEQYF
cdr3_nt: TGTGCCAGCAGTCGGGACGGGACCTACGAGCAGTACTTC

d_call: -
v_call: TRBV15
j_call: TRBJ1-5
clone_size: -
cdr3_aa: CATSREIHQPQHF
cdr3_nt: TGTGCCACCAGCAGAGAAATCCATCAGCCCCAGCATTTT

d_call: -
v_call: TRBV7-8
j_call: TRBJ2-5
clone_size: many
cdr3_aa: CASSLGSYGYF
cdr3_nt: TGTGCCAGCAGCTTAGGGTCCTACGGGTACTTC

d_call: -
v_call: TRBV11-2
j_call: TRBJ2-7
clone_size: -
cdr3_aa: CASRVFSSYEQYF
cdr3_nt: TGTGCCAGCCGAGTTTTTAGTTCCTACGAGCAGTACTTC

d_call: TRBD1
v_call: TRBV6-5
j_call: TRBJ1-6
clone_size: many
cdr3_aa: CASSYGDRGNSPLHF
cdr3_nt: TGTGCCAGCAGTTACGGTGACAGGGGGAATTCACCCCTCCACTTT

d_call: -
v_call: TRBV4-2
j_call: TRBJ1-5
clone_size: many
cdr3_aa: CASSQSISDGGLANQPQHF
cdr3_nt: TGTGCCAGCAGCCAGTCCATCTCGGACGGGGGTTTAGCAAATCAGCCCCAGCATTTT

d_call: -
v_call: TRBV20-1
j_call: TRBJ2-1
clone_size: many
cdr3_aa: CSARKARGTSYNEQFF
cdr3_nt: TGCAGTGCTAGAAAGGCAAGGGGGACCTCCTACAATGAGCAGTTCTTC